One sample yielded the 32 T cell receptor beta chains listed below, sequenced in a study of cytomegalovirus exposure and HLA in healthy donors (dated by TCRdb to about 2017). Libraries were constructed by the immunoSEQ multiplex PCR assay. For the multiplex PCR, a mixture combining 60 forward primers for TCR Vbeta segments and 13 reverse primers for TCR Jbeta segments was used. Here the immuneACCESS table is served through TCRdb, limited to in-frame sequences with V and J called. Missing clones are a known gap in these copies; in checked studies unresolved V genes cover under half, and the rest lacks a known reason. Across this sample there are over 70,000 clones, with roughly 66% seen only once. The ten biggest clones cover around 1.9% of the sample. The sample was PBMCs. All receptors come from a young man in good health and CMV-seronegative.

The chain is built from TRBV13 and TRBJ2-7; maybe TRBD1 (5 bases). Germline CDR1 and CDR2: PRHDT and FYEKMQ (reference sequence). The CDR3 has 13 residues. With 4 bases removed from V and 3 bases from J, the gap between germline ends came to 10 bases. For the CDR3, the DNA is TGTGCCAGCAGCTCCCCCGACAGCTACGAGCAGTACTTC. This sequence encodes CASSSPDSYEQYF.

As concerns this clone: A read error may produce the germline difference seen at one junction end. This chain joins TRBV7-7 and TRBJ2-2; TRBD1 agrees at 8 bases. CDR1 is SSHAT and CDR2 is FNYEAQ in the germline V gene (reference sequence). The CDR3 loop spans 15 amino acids. CDR3 DNA sequence: TGTGCTAGCAGCTTAGGACAGGGCAACACCGGGGAGCTGTTTTTT. Protein sequence: CASSLGQGNTGELFF.

The chain joins TRBV29-1 to TRBJ2-4; 10 bases match TRBD1. V gave up 5 bases and J gave up 8 bases; unmatched junction bases: 6. Germline CDR1 reads SQVTM; CDR2 reads ANQGSEA. The CDR3 covers 13 residues. The CDR3 DNA sequence: TGCAGCGTTTCCCCCGGACAGGGGGACATTCAGTACTTC. This sequence encodes CSVSPGQGDIQYF.

The J gene is TRBJ1-1, the V gene TRBV30; D is undetermined. From germline, CDR1 is GTSNPN and CDR2 SVGIG (reference sequence). CDR3 length: 15 residues. The ends were cut back, 0 bases at V and 6 bases at J, with 17 bases in the middle. The DNA of the CDR3 is TGTGCCTGGAGTGTACCGTCTCGGTTTGTGGCTGAAGCTTTCTTT. Translated: CAWSVPSRFVAEAFF. Filled out from reference TRBV30 and TRBJ1-1, the complete variable domain reads SQTIHQWPATLVQPVGSPLSLECTVEGTSNPNLYWYRQAAGRGLQLLFYSVGIGQISSEVPQNLSASRPQDRQFILSSKKLLLSDSGFYLCAWSVPSRFVAEAFFGQGTRLTVV.

The V gene is TRBV5-1, the J gene TRBJ1-1; 8 nucleotides line up with TRBD1. The V gene's germline CDR1 is SGHRS and CDR2 YFSETQ. The CDR3 covers 15 residues. With V trimmed by 3 bases and J by 7 bases, 11 bases remained unmatched. In DNA, the CDR3 is TGCGCCAGCAGCTCGACAGGGGTTTTAATTGGTGAAGCTTTCTTT. It specifies CASSSTGVLIGEAFF. Based on the CDR3 plus reference TRBV5-1 and TRBJ1-1, the full variable domain is KAGVTQTPRYLIKTRGQQVTLSCSPISGHRSVSWYQQTPGQGLQFLFEYFSETQRNKGNFPGRFSGRQFSNSRSEMNVSTLELGDSALYLCASSSTGVLIGEAFFGQGTRLTVV.

V gene TRBV6-5 combines with J gene TRBJ1-1; D is unresolved. Between the trimmed V and J ends, which lost 3 bases and 1 base, there was a span of 9 bases. The CDR3 is 14 residues long. Germline assignment: CDR1 MNHEY and CDR2 SVGAGI. The CDR3 sequence is CASSYYERNTEAFF. The DNA for the CDR3 is TGTGCCAGCAGTTATTATGAGAGGAACACTGAAGCTTTCTTT.

This clone was detected only a few times. This chain joins TRBV7-9 and TRBJ1-2; D uncertain. Germline lookup yields CDR1 SEHNR and CDR2 FQNEAQ (reference sequence). CDR3 length equals 12 residues. The germline V and J ends were trimmed by 3 bases and 4 bases, with 6 bases remaining between them. The CDR3 DNA follows: TGTGCCAGCAGCTTCGAGTTCTATGGCTACACCTTC. It encodes CASSFEFYGYTF.

The chain joins TRBV27 to TRBJ2-7; 7 bases line up with TRBD1. V lost 6 bases, J lost 2 bases, and 7 bases stayed unmatched. Germline-derived CDR1 and CDR2 are MNHEY and SMNVEV (reference sequence). The CDR3 covers 14 residues. DNA for the CDR3: TGTGCCAGCAGATTACAGGGGATTCCCTACGAGCAGTACTTC. Its protein is CASRLQGIPYEQYF.

The rearrangement uses TRBV27 and TRBJ1-2; 7 positions agree with TRBD1. With V trimmed by 4 bases and J by 5 bases, 7 bases remained unmatched. Germline values: CDR1 MNHEY, CDR2 SMNVEV (reference sequence). This CDR3 spans 14 amino acids. The CDR3 sequence: CASSYQGGGYGYTF. For the CDR3, the DNA is TGTGCCAGCAGTTACCAAGGGGGCGGGTATGGCTACACCTTC.

V is TRBV4-2 and J is TRBJ1-1; 9 bases agree with TRBD1. V was pared by 2 bases and J by 1 base, with 11 bases of the junction left unmatched. This CDR3 spans 18 amino acids. Germline values: CDR1 LGHNA, CDR2 YNFKEQ. This CDR3 reads CASSQQFGTGGANTEAFF. The DNA of the CDR3 is TGTGCCAGCAGCCAACAATTCGGAACAGGGGGCGCGAACACTGAAGCTTTCTTT.

This clone was recorded a few times. This chain uses TRBV29-1 with TRBJ1-1; D unresolved. CDR1 and CDR2 from the germline V gene are SQVTM and ANQGSEA. Trimming left V 4 bases short and J 5 bases short, with 8 bases between. The length of the CDR3 is 11 residues. The CDR3 here is CSVVRYTEAFF. The CDR3 DNA reads TGCAGCGTTGTCAGGTATACTGAAGCTTTCTTT.

This clone was counted between two and nine times. J is TRBJ1-1 and V is TRBV28; maybe TRBD1 (6 bases). CDR1 and CDR2 from the germline V gene are MDHEN and SYDVKM. CDR3 length equals 16 residues. The V and J ends lost 6 bases and 6 bases respectively, with 23 bases between them. The CDR3 protein is CASSLTLGGATAEAFF. Written as DNA, the CDR3 is TGTGCCAGCAGCCTTACGTTAGGGGGGGCGACGGCTGAAGCTTTCTTT.

The V gene is TRBV27, the J gene TRBJ1-5; D might be TRBD1 (5 bases). Trimming took 6 bases from V and 6 from J, leaving 12 bases between them. Per germline, CDR1 MNHEY and CDR2 SMNVEV (reference sequence). The CDR3 loop spans 13 amino acids. DNA for the CDR3: TGTGCCAGCAGCCCCGTGGGGGGTCAGCCCCAGCATTTT. Its protein product is CASSPVGGQPQHF.

This sequence joins TRBV10-1 and TRBJ1-6; a weak D match, TRBD1 (6 bases). Germline CDR1 and CDR2: WNHNN and SYGVQD (reference sequence). V was cut by 4 bases and J by 7 bases, with 11 bases left in between. The CDR3 spans 14 residues. The CDR3 DNA reads as TGCGCCAGCAGTGGGCAGGGGCCGAATTCACCCCTCCACTTT. Protein product: CASSGQGPNSPLHF.

The table lists this clone with a few counts. The J gene is TRBJ2-2, the V gene TRBV11-1; D not certain. The CDR3 loop spans 13 amino acids. V lost 5 bases to trimming and J lost 4 bases, with 8 bases between them. CDR1 is SGHAT and CDR2 is FQDESV in the germline V gene (reference sequence). The CDR3 reads CASSVRGTGELFF. The DNA for the CDR3 is TGTGCCAGCAGCGTACGAGGCACCGGGGAGCTGTTTTTT.

This clone came up a few times. The chain employs TRBV5-1 and TRBJ2-2, with 7 bases that match TRBD2. CDR1 and CDR2 from the germline V gene are SGHRS and YFSETQ. The CDR3 is 15 residues long. The J segment lost 5 bases and the V segment lost 0 bases, leaving 4 bases of the junction unmatched. The CDR3 nucleotides read TGCGCCAGCAGCTTGGGACTCGGGAGGACCGGGGAGCTGTTTTTT. Residues: CASSLGLGRTGELFF. The variable domain in full, with the rest retrieved from reference TRBV5-1 and TRBJ2-2, is KAGVTQTPRYLIKTRGQQVTLSCSPISGHRSVSWYQQTPGQGLQFLFEYFSETQRNKGNFPGRFSGRQFSNSRSEMNVSTLELGDSALYLCASSLGLGRTGELFFGEGSRLTVL.

The CDR3 spells CASSGVVLAGENEQFF. The CDR3 DNA reads TGTGCCAGCAGTGGGGTGGTACTAGCGGGGGAAAATGAGCAGTTCTTC. The chain carries TRBV2 and TRBJ2-1, with 11 bases that match TRBD2. The junction had 9 bases not matched to a gene; V was cut back by 4 bases and J by 7 bases. The CDR3 has 16 residues. From germline, CDR1 is SNHLY and CDR2 FYNNEI.

The gene calls are TRBV9 and TRBJ1-4; D remains ambiguous. The CDR3 totals 15 residues. V was clipped by 0 bases and J by 7 bases, with 13 bases between them. The germline gives CDR1 SGDLS, CDR2 YYNGEE. DNA of the CDR3: TGTGCCAGCAGCGTAGAAGGAGGGCTTGGTGAAAAACTGTTTTTT. As protein: CASSVEGGLGEKLFF.

This rearrangement joins TRBV5-4 to TRBJ2-7; 10 positions match TRBD2. The CDR3 runs 14 residues. Germline CDR1 SGHNT, CDR2 YYREEE (reference sequence). Losses at the gene ends were 4 bases for V and 7 bases for J; bases not matched to a gene: 8. In nucleotides, the CDR3 is TGTGCCAGCAGCCCCCTAGCGGGGGCAAGGGAGCAGTACTTC. Translation gives CASSPLAGAREQYF.

V and J are TRBV6-4 and TRBJ2-4; TRBD1 agrees at 10 bases. The germline gives CDR1 MRHNA, CDR2 SNTAGT. V shed 0 bases and J 8 bases; nucleotides not matched to a gene: 1. This CDR3 is built from 14 residues. Here the CDR3 reads CASSDSGTGDIQYF. The CDR3, as DNA: TGTGCCAGCAGTGACTCGGGGACAGGGGACATTCAGTACTTC.

The chain joins TRBV9 to TRBJ2-5, with TRBD2 identical over 14 bases. The length of the CDR3 is 18 residues. Germline V CDR1 and CDR2: SGDLS, YYNGEE. V lost 4 bases and J lost 4; bases outside the gene matches: 12. In nucleotides, the CDR3 is TGTGCCAGCAGCCCACCCACAGGGACTAGCGGGGGAAGAGAGACCCAGTACTTC. As protein: CASSPPTGTSGGRETQYF.

V is TRBV5-1 and J is TRBJ1-2, with a weak D call TRBD1 (6 bases). The CDR3 is made up of 16 amino acids. V was trimmed by 1 base and J by 4 bases, leaving 17 bases between them. CDR1 SGHRS and CDR2 YFSETQ come from the germline V gene. The CDR3 is CASSLMGTGSAYGYTF. The CDR3 nucleotides are TGCGCCAGCAGCTTGATGGGAACAGGGTCAGCCTATGGCTACACCTTC.

The chain employs TRBV7-8 and TRBJ1-5; D remains unclear. V was trimmed by 3 bases and J by 6 bases, leaving 6 bases between them. The CDR3 runs 12 residues. The germline gives CDR1 SGHVS, CDR2 FQNEAQ. The CDR3 loop is CASSFLPQPQHF. CDR3 nucleotide sequence: TGTGCCAGCAGCTTTCTTCCTCAGCCCCAGCATTTT.

The V call is TRBV7-2, the J call TRBJ1-1; 8 bases match TRBD1. The CDR3 contains 16 residues. Germline V gene data show CDR1 as SGHTA and CDR2 as FQGNSA. The V gene end was trimmed by 2 bases and the J gene end by 1 base; junction bases not matched to a gene: 6. The DNA of the CDR3 is TGTGCCAGCAGCTTATCTGGACAGGGAAGGAACACTGAAGCTTTCTTT. As protein: CASSLSGQGRNTEAFF.

V usage is TRBV4-3 and J usage is TRBJ2-7; TRBD1 aligns across 8 bases. Germline-derived CDR1 and CDR2 are LGHNA and YSLEER. V shed 4 bases and J 5 bases; nucleotides not matched to a gene: 16. The CDR3 has 17 residues. CDR3 loop: CASSRKRSATGVDEQYF. The CDR3 nucleotides are TGCGCCAGCAGCCGGAAGAGATCCGCGACAGGGGTCGACGAGCAGTACTTC.

The chain is built from TRBV2 and TRBJ2-7, with no clear D. The germline V gene has CDR1 SNHLY and CDR2 FYNNEI. CDR3 length equals 15 residues. The germline V and J ends were trimmed by 2 bases and 0 bases, with 11 bases remaining between them. The DNA of the CDR3 is TGTGCCAGCAGTGAATCTTCCTCGAGCTCCTACGAGCAGTACTTC. This translates into CASSESSSSSYEQYF.

The CDR3 sequence: CAWSVLGGVTEAFF. The CDR3 region has the DNA TGTGCCTGGAGTGTATTAGGAGGGGTTACTGAAGCTTTCTTT. The genes are TRBV30 and TRBJ1-1, with D possibly TRBD1 on 5 matching bases. The V gene's germline CDR1 is GTSNPN and CDR2 SVGIG (reference sequence). The CDR3 contains 14 residues. The V end lost 0 bases, the J end lost 5 bases, and 13 bases lay between the germline ends.

This chain links TRBV7-9 with TRBJ1-3; 7 nucleotides align to TRBD1. With 2 bases clipped from V and 3 bases from J, the junction kept 1 base outside the gene matches. The germline V gene has CDR1 SEHNR and CDR2 FQNEAQ (reference sequence). The CDR3 consists of 14 residues. The CDR3 loop is CASSLQGDGNTIYF. CDR3 DNA sequence: TGTGCCAGCAGCTTACAGGGGGATGGAAACACCATATATTTT.

This sequence joins TRBV5-6 and TRBJ2-5; D is perhaps TRBD2 (6 bases). CDR1 and CDR2 from the germline V gene are SGHDT and YYEEEE. Trimming stripped 0 bases from V and 5 bases from J, with 14 bases between. This CDR3 comprises 15 residues. CDR3 sequence reads: CASSLGLGSLETQYF. DNA of the CDR3: TGTGCCAGCAGCTTGGGACTAGGGTCTTTGGAGACCCAGTACTTC.

The chain carries TRBV10-3 and TRBJ2-7; no firm D call. Germline lookup yields CDR1 ENHRY and CDR2 SYGVKD. Trimming stripped 6 bases from V and 4 bases from J, with 10 bases between. The CDR3 contains 12 residues. CDR3 in amino acids: CAISPSSYEQYF. Written as DNA, the CDR3 is TGTGCCATCAGCCCCTCGAGTTACGAGCAGTACTTC.

This chain connects TRBV28 to TRBJ1-1, with D maybe TRBD1 (5 bases). Trimming took off 6 bases at V and 3 bases at J, with 11 bases between the two ends. CDR3 size: 13 residues. CDR1 is MDHEN, CDR2 SYDVKM, per germline. The CDR3 coding sequence is TGTGCCAGCAGCCGCAGGGTGGACACTGAAGCTTTCTTT. It encodes CASSRRVDTEAFF.

This chain's CDR3 is CAWSPGQPNSPLHF. Here the CDR3 DNA reads TGTGCCTGGAGTCCGGGACAGCCAAATTCACCCCTCCACTTT. The rearrangement joins TRBV30 to TRBJ1-6; 7 bases map to TRBD1. Germline CDR1 and CDR2: GTSNPN and SVGIG (reference sequence). Germline trimming cut 2 bases from V and 7 bases from J; bases unmatched to any gene: 5. There are 14 residues in the CDR3.